Reported below is one TCR beta chain. The sample originates from a study of blood T cell repertoires in COVID-19. TCRdb's table, derived via immunoSEQ multiplex PCR, lists solely in-frame clones and lacks some. This sample has tens of thousands of clones, with over 65% found just once. Sequenced input: peripheral blood. This receptor was identified in a human donor in a cohort sampled during active COVID-19.

The CDR3 bases are TGTGCCAGCAGCCTCGACAGGGGGCTGAACGAGCAGTACTTC. The encoded protein is CASSLDRGLNEQYF. The chain combines TRBV7-2 with TRBJ2-7; TRBD1 matches 10 bases. There are 14 residues in the CDR3. Germline V gene sequence: CDR1 SGHTA, CDR2 FQGNSA. The V and J ends lost 5 bases and 5 bases, in that order; junction bases with no gene match: 6.